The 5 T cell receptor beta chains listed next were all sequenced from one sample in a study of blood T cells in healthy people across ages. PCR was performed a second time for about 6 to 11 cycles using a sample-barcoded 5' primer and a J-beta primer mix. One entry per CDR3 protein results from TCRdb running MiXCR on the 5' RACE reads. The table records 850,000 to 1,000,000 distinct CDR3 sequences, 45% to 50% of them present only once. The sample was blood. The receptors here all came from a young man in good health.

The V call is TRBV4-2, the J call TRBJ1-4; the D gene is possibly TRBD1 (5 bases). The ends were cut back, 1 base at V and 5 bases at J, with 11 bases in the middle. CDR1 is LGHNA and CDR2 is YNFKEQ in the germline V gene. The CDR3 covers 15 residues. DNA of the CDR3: TGTGCCAGCAGCCAAGTACCCGGGGGGAATGAAAAACTGTTTTTT. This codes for CASSQVPGGNEKLFF.

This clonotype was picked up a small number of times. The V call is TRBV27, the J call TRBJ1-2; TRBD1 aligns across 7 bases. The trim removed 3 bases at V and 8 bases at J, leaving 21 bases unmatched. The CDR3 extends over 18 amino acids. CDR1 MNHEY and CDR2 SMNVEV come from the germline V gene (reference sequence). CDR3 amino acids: CASSFGPGQSGSFSGYTF. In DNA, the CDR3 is TGTGCCAGCAGTTTCGGCCCGGGACAGTCCGGGTCTTTTAGCGGCTACACCTTC.

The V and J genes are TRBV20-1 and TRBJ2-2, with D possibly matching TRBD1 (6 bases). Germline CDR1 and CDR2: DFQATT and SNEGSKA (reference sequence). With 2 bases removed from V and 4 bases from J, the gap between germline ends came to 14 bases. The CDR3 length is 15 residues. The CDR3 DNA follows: TGCAGTGCTAGAAGGGCAGGGGTAACCACCGGGGAGCTGTTTTTT. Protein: CSARRAGVTTGELFF.

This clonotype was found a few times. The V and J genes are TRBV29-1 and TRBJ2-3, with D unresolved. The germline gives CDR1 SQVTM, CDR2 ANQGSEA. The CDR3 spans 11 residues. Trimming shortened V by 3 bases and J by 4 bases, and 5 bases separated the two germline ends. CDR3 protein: CSVDSPDTQYF. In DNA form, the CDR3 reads TGCAGCGTTGATAGCCCAGATACGCAGTATTTT.

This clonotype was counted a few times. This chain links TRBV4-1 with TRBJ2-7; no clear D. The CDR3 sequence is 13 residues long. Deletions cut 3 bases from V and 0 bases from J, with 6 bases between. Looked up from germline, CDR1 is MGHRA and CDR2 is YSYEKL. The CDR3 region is CASSHSRSYEQYF. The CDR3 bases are TGCGCCAGCAGCCATAGCCGCTCCTACGAGCAGTACTTC.